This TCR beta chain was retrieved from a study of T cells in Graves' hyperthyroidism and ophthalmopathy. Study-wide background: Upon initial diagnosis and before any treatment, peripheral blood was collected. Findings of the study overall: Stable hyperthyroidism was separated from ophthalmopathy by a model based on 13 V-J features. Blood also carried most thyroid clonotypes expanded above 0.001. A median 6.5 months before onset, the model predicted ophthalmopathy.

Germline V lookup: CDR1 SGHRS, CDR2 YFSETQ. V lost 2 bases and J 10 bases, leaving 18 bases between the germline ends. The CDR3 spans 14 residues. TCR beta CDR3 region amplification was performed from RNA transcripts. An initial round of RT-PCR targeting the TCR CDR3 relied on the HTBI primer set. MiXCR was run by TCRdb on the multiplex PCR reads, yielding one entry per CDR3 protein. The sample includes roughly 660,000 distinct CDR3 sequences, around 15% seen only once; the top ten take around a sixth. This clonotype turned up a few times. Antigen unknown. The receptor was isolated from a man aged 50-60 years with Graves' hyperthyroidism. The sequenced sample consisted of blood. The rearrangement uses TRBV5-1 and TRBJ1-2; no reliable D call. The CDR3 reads CASSFMRPGDDYTF. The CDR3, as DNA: TGCGCCAGCAGCTTTATGCGGCCTGGGGATGACTACACCTTC.